Presented here are 16 T cell receptor beta chains from one specimen sequenced in a study of blood T cell repertoires in COVID-19. Here immunoSEQ multiplex PCR was the method, and the copy in TCRdb shows in-frame clones only, minus some. The profile covers more than 150,000 clones, with approximately 85% appearing a single time and around 10% taken by the ten largest. Sequences were obtained from peripheral blood. The receptors come from an elderly woman with acute or convalescent COVID-19.

This sequence joins TRBV5-6 and TRBJ1-2; D remains ambiguous. The CDR3 consists of 15 residues. Per the germline V gene, CDR1 is SGHDT and CDR2 is YYEEEE. V lost 4 bases to trimming and J lost 5 bases, with 18 bases between them. Here the CDR3 DNA reads TGTGCCAGCAGCGTTGAGACACCGACCCCGTATGGCTACACCTTC. Translation gives CASSVETPTPYGYTF.

This clone has a single count. The gene calls are TRBV12-5 and TRBJ1-2; 7 nucleotides align to TRBD1. Germline V gives CDR1 LGHNT, CDR2 FRNRAP. Unmatched junction bases numbered 6, after V lost 1 base and J lost 10 bases. This CDR3 spans 13 amino acids. The CDR3 DNA sequence: TGTGCTAGTGGTTTGGAAGGGACAGCCCCCTACACCTTC. Amino acid sequence: CASGLEGTAPYTF.

DNA for the CDR3: TGTGCCAGCTCACCCGGGCGGGATAGCTATGGCTACACCTTC. This translates into CASSPGRDSYGYTF. V and J are TRBV18 and TRBJ1-2, with D hard to call. Germline lookup yields CDR1 KGHSH and CDR2 LQKENI. Trimming left V 3 bases short and J 4 bases short, with 12 bases between. The CDR3 runs to 14 residues. Supplemented by reference TRBV18 and TRBJ1-2, the full variable domain reads NAGVMQNPRHLVRRRGQEARLRCSPMKGHSHVYWYRQLPEEGLKFMVYLQKENIIDESGMPKERFSAEFPKEGPSILRIQQVVRGDSAAYFCASSPGRDSYGYTFGSGTRLTVV.

This clone was counted only a few times. This chain joins TRBV27 and TRBJ2-7; a weak D match, TRBD1 (5 bases). Germline CDR1 reads MNHEY; CDR2 reads SMNVEV (reference sequence). Trimming shortened V by 5 bases and J by 3 bases, and 17 bases separated the two germline ends. There are 15 residues in the CDR3. CDR3 in amino acids: CASSPGGQGNYEQYF. The CDR3 bases are TGTGCCAGCAGTCCGGGTGGGCAGGGTAACTACGAGCAGTACTTC.

In its sample, this clone was seen a few times. The V gene is TRBV6-5, the J gene TRBJ2-1; 12 bases line up with TRBD1. Germline assignment: CDR1 MNHEY and CDR2 SVGAGI. V trimming: 7 bases; J trimming: 8 bases; junction bases outside the gene matches: 9. There are 15 residues in the CDR3. The CDR3 spells CASIKPGTGGDEQFF. CDR3 nucleotides: TGTGCCAGCATCAAACCCGGGACAGGGGGCGATGAGCAGTTCTTC.

This chain uses TRBV27 with TRBJ1-5; D possibly corresponds to TRBD1 (5 bases). There are 15 residues in the CDR3. The ends were cut back, 3 bases at V and 7 bases at J, with 16 bases in the middle. Germline V gene sequence: CDR1 MNHEY, CDR2 SMNVEV (reference sequence). DNA of the CDR3: TGTGCCAGCAGTTTCCGCGGAGGGGTCGGCCAGCCCCAGCATTTT. Protein: CASSFRGGVGQPQHF.

This clone has more than one count but fewer than ten. The same CDR3 also results from other DNA sequences found in this sample. V usage is TRBV5-1 and J usage is TRBJ2-7; TRBD1 agrees at 8 bases. There are 15 residues in the CDR3. V trimming: 3 bases; J trimming: 0 bases; junction bases outside the gene matches: 5. CDR1 and CDR2 (germline): SGHRS, YFSETQ. The CDR3 sequence: CASSSTGGSSYEQYF. The CDR3 nucleotides are TGCGCCAGCAGCTCCACAGGGGGTAGCTCCTACGAGCAGTACTTC. Drawing the rest from reference TRBV5-1 and TRBJ2-7, the complete variable domain is KAGVTQTPRYLIKTRGQQVTLSCSPISGHRSVSWYQQTPGQGLQFLFEYFSETQRNKGNFPGRFSGRQFSNSRSEMNVSTLELGDSALYLCASSSTGGSSYEQYFGPGTRLTVT.

This clone was counted between two and nine times. The chain couples TRBV7-3 to TRBJ2-2, with D perhaps TRBD2 (6 bases). The CDR3 consists of 17 residues. CDR1 is SGHTA and CDR2 is FQGTGA in the germline V gene. V lost 5 bases to trimming and J lost 5 bases, with 21 bases between them. This CDR3 is CASSPFRRETETGELFF. The CDR3 coding sequence is TGTGCCAGCAGCCCCTTTAGACGGGAGACTGAGACCGGGGAGCTGTTTTTT.

The chain links TRBV7-8 to TRBJ2-2; D might be TRBD1 (6 bases). Germline V gives CDR1 SGHVS, CDR2 FQNEAQ. The CDR3 runs to 16 residues. Trimming pared 0 bases from V and 1 base from J, leaving 9 bases between. For the CDR3, the DNA is TGTGCCAGCAGCTTAGCGAGAGGGGGGAACACCGGGGAGCTGTTTTTT. Its translation: CASSLARGGNTGELFF.

The J gene is TRBJ2-7, the V gene TRBV29-1; D unclear. This CDR3 is 11 amino acids long. Trimming left V 4 bases short and J 2 bases short, with 6 bases between. CDR1 is SQVTM, CDR2 ANQGSEA, per germline. CDR3 in DNA: TGCAGCGTTGTCCTAGCCTACGAGCAGTACTTC. The encoded protein is CSVVLAYEQYF.

The chain is built from TRBV4-2 and TRBJ2-5; 8 nucleotides match TRBD2. V lost 4 bases, J lost 4 bases, and 11 bases stayed unmatched. CDR1 is LGHNA and CDR2 is YNFKEQ in the germline V gene. CDR3 length: 16 residues. In DNA, the CDR3 is TGTGCCAGCAGCCCCGGCGGCGGGAGGATAGGAGAGACCCAGTACTTC. It translates to CASSPGGGRIGETQYF.

This clone has just one count. The chain links TRBV27 to TRBJ2-3; no reliable D call. The CDR3 runs 15 residues. Germline V lookup: CDR1 MNHEY, CDR2 SMNVEV (reference sequence). V lost 5 bases and J lost 4, with 16 bases in between. The CDR3 is CASSVTRPQSDTQYF. CDR3 sequence (DNA): TGTGCCAGCAGTGTCACCCGCCCGCAGTCAGATACGCAGTATTTT.

This chain links TRBV9 with TRBJ2-6; D gene uncertain. Trimming stripped 0 bases from V and 5 bases from J, with 9 bases between. In germline, CDR1 is SGDLS, CDR2 YYNGEE. This CDR3 contains 15 residues. The CDR3 DNA sequence: TGTGCCAGCAGCGTAGGTAGTAACTGGGCCAACGTCCTGACTTTC. Residues: CASSVGSNWANVLTF.

The V call is TRBV9, the J call TRBJ1-5; D might be TRBD1 (6 bases). The germline CDR1 and CDR2 sequences are SGDLS and YYNGEE. The CDR3 spans 14 residues. The germline V and J ends were trimmed by 2 bases and 1 base, with 7 bases remaining between them. CDR3 region: CASSVTGSNQPQHF. CDR3 bases: TGTGCCAGCAGCGTTACAGGGAGCAATCAGCCCCAGCATTTT.

The gene calls are TRBV18 and TRBJ1-5; D call uncertain. The CDR3 runs to 15 residues. Trimming cost V 0 bases and J 2 bases, with 8 bases left between them. The germline gives CDR1 KGHSH, CDR2 LQKENI. CDR3 loop: CASSPPSQGNQPQHF. The CDR3 DNA reads TGTGCCAGCTCACCACCGTCTCAGGGCAATCAGCCCCAGCATTTT. The whole variable domain, remainder taken from reference TRBV18 and TRBJ1-5, is NAGVMQNPRHLVRRRGQEARLRCSPMKGHSHVYWYRQLPEEGLKFMVYLQKENIIDESGMPKERFSAEFPKEGPSILRIQQVVRGDSAAYFCASSPPSQGNQPQHFGDGTRLSIL.

The genes are TRBV12-3 or TRBV12-4 and TRBJ2-7; D perhaps matches TRBD1 (5 bases). V was clipped by 6 bases and J by 0 bases, with 9 bases between them. The CDR3 runs 13 residues. As DNA, the CDR3 is TGTGCCAGCAGACGAACAGGCTCCTACGAGCAGTACTTC. Its protein is CASRRTGSYEQYF.